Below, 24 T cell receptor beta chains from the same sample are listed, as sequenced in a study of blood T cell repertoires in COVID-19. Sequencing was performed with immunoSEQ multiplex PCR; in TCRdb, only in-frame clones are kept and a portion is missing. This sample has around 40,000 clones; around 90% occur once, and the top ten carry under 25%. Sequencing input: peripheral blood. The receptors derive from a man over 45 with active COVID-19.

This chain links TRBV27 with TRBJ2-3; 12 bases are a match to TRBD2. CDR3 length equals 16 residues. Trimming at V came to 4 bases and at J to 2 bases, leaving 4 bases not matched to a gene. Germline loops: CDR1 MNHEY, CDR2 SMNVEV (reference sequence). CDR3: CASSSGLAGLTDTQYF. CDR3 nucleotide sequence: TGTGCCAGCAGTTCGGGACTAGCGGGCCTCACAGATACGCAGTATTTT.

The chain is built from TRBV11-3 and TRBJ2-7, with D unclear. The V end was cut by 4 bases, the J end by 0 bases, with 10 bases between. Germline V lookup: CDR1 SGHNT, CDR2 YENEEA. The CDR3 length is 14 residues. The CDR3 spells CASSWVRSSYEQYF. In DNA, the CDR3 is TGTGCCAGCAGCTGGGTTAGGAGCTCCTACGAGCAGTACTTC.

The CDR3 here is CASSPPRGQGNQPQHF. The DNA for the CDR3 is TGTGCCAGCTCACCACCGCGGGGACAGGGTAATCAGCCCCAGCATTTT. The chain carries TRBV18 and TRBJ1-5; TRBD1 matches at 9 bases. J was trimmed by 4 bases and V by 0 bases; bases with no gene match: 4. Germline V gene lookup returns CDR1 KGHSH and CDR2 LQKENI. The CDR3 runs to 16 residues.

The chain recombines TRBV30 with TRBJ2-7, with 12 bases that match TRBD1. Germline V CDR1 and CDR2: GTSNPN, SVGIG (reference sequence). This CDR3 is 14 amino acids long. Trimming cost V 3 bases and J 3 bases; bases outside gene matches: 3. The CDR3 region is CAWRGTGGRYEQYF. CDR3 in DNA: TGTGCCTGGAGAGGGACAGGGGGCCGCTACGAGCAGTACTTC.

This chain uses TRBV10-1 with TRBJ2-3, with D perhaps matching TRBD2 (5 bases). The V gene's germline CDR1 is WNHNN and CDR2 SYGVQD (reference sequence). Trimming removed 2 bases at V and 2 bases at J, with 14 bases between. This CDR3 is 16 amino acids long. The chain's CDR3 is CASSERFGADTDTQYF. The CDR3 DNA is TGCGCCAGCAGTGAGCGGTTCGGAGCGGACACAGATACGCAGTATTTT.

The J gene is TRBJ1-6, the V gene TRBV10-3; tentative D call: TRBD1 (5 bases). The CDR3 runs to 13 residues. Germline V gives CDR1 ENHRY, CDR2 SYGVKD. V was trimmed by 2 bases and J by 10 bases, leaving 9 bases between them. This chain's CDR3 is CAISEQGSSPLHF. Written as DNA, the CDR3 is TGTGCCATCAGTGAGCAGGGATCCTCACCCCTCCACTTT.

CDR3 loop: CASSSPGATLRKLFF. The CDR3 coding sequence is TGTGCCAGCAGCTCCCCGGGAGCCACCTTGAGGAAACTGTTTTTT. This sequence joins TRBV11-2 and TRBJ1-4; the D is unclear. The germline V gene encodes CDR1 SGHAT and CDR2 FQNNGV. V gave up 4 bases and J gave up 11 bases, with 20 bases separating them. The CDR3 sequence is 15 residues long.

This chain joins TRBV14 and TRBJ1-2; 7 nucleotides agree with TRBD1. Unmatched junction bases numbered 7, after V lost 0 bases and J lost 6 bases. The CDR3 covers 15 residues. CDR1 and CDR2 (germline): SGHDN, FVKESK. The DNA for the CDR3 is TGTGCCAGCAGCCAAGAGAGAGGGGGCGTCAATGGCTACACCTTC. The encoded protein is CASSQERGGVNGYTF.

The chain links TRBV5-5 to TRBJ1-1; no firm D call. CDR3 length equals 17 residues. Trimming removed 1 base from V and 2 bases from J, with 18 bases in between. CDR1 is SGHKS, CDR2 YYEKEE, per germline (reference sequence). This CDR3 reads CASSLTRITRGNTEAFF. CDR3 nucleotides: TGTGCCAGCAGCTTGACGCGGATCACCCGGGGAAACACTGAAGCTTTCTTT. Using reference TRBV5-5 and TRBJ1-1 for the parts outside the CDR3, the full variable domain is DAGVTQSPTHLIKTRGQQVTLRCSPISGHKSVSWYQQVLGQGPQFIFQYYEKEERGRGNFPDRFSARQFPNYSSELNVNALLLGDSALYLCASSLTRITRGNTEAFFGQGTRLTVV.

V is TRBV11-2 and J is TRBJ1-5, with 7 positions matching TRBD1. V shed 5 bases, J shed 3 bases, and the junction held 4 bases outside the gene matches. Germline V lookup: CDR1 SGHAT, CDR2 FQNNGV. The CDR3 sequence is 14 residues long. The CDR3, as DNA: TGTGCCAGCAGCGGGACAGACTTCAATCAGCCCCAGCATTTT. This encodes CASSGTDFNQPQHF.

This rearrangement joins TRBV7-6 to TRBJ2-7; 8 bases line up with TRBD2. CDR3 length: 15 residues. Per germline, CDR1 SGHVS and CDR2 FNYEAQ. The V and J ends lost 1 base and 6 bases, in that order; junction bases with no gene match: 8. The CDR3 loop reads CASSLGVREGGEQYF. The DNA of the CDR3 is TGTGCCAGCAGCTTAGGGGTCCGGGAGGGGGGCGAGCAGTACTTC.

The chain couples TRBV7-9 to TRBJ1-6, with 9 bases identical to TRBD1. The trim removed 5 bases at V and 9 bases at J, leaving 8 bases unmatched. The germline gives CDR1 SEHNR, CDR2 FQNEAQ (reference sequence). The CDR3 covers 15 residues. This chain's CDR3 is CASSPFLTGGSPLHF. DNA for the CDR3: TGTGCCAGCAGCCCGTTCTTGACAGGGGGTTCACCCCTCCACTTT.

The CDR3 DNA follows: TGTGCCAGCAGTTACTCAGCGGGAAGCACAGATACGCAGTATTTT. Translating gives CASSYSAGSTDTQYF. The J gene is TRBJ2-3, the V gene TRBV6-2 or TRBV6-3; 7 bases map to TRBD2. The CDR3 length is 15 residues. After removal of 0 bases from V and 0 bases from J, the junction contained 0 bases not matched to a gene. From germline, CDR1 is MNHEY and CDR2 SVGEGT.

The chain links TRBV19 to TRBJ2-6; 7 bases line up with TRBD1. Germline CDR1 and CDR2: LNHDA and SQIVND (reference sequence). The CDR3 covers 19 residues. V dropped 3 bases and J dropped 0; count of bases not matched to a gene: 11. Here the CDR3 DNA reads TGTGCCAGTAGTATGAGAGGGGGCTCCGGAGACTCTGGGGCCAACGTCCTGACTTTC. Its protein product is CASSMRGGSGDSGANVLTF. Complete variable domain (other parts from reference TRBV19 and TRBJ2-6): DGGITQSPKYLFRKEGQNVTLSCEQNLNHDAMYWYRQDPGQGLRLIYYSQIVNDFQKGDIAEGYSVSREKKESFPLTVTSAQKNPTAFYLCASSMRGGSGDSGANVLTFGAGSRLTVL.

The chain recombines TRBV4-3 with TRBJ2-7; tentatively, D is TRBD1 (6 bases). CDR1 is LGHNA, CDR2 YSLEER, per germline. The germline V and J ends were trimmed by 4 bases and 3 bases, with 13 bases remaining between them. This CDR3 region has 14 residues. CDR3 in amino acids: CASSPALDSYEQYF. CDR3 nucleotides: TGCGCCAGCAGCCCCGCCCTGGACAGCTACGAGCAGTACTTC.

In nucleotides, the CDR3 is TGCAGTGCTAGACTAGAGACCCAGTACTTC. It codes for CSARLETQYF. The chain couples TRBV20-1 to TRBJ2-5; D gene ambiguous. Germline V gene sequence: CDR1 DFQATT, CDR2 SNEGSKA (reference sequence). Trimming pared 2 bases from V and 4 bases from J, leaving 2 bases between. The CDR3 covers 10 residues.

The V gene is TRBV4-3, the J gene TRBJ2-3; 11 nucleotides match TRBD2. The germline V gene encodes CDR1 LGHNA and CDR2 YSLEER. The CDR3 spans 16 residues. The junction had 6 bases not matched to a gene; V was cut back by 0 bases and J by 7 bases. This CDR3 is CASSQDVASGGNTQYF. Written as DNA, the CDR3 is TGCGCCAGCAGCCAAGATGTGGCTAGCGGGGGGAATACGCAGTATTTT.

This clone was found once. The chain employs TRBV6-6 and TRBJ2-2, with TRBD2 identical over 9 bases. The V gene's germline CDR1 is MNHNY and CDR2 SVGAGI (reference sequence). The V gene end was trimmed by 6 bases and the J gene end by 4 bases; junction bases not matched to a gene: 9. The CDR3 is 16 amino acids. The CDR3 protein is CASSTGGRAATGELFF. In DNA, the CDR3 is TGTGCCAGCAGCACGGGCGGGAGGGCCGCCACCGGGGAGCTGTTTTTT.

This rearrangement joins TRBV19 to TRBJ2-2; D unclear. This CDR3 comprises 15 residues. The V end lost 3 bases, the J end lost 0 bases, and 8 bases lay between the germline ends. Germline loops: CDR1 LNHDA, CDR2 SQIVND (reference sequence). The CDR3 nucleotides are TGTGCCAGTAGTATTGTAATATCGAACACCGGGGAGCTGTTTTTT. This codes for CASSIVISNTGELFF.

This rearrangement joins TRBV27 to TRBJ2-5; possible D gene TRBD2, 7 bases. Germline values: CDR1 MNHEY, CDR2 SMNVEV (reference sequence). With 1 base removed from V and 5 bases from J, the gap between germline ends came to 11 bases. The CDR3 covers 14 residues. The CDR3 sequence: CASSLWGGSETQYF. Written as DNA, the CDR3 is TGTGCCAGCAGTTTATGGGGGGGCTCGGAGACCCAGTACTTC.

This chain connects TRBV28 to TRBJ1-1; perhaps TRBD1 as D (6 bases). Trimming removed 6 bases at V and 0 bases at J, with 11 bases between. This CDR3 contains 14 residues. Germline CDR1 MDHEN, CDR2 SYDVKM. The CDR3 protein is CASSRQVLNTEAFF. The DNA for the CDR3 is TGTGCCAGCAGCCGACAGGTCCTGAACACTGAAGCTTTCTTT.

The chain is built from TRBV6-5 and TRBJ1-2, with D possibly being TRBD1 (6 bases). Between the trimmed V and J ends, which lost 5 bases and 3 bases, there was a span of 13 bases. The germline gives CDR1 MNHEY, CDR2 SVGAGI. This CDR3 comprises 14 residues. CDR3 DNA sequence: TGTGCCAGCAGTACGCACAGGGACGACTATGGCTACACCTTC. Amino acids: CASSTHRDDYGYTF.

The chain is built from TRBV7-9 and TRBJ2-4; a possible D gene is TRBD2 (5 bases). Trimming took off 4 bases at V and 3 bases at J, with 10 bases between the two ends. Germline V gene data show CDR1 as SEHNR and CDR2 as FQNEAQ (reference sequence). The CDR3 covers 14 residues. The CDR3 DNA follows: TGTGCCAGCAGCTCTTTGGGAGTCAAAAACATTCAGTACTTC. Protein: CASSSLGVKNIQYF.

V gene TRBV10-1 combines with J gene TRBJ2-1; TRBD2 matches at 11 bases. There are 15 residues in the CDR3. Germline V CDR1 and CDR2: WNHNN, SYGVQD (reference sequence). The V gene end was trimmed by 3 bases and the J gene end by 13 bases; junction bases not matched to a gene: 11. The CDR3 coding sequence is TGCGCCAGCAGTGATGGGACTAGCGGCCTGTCTAACCAGTTCTTC. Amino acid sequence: CASSDGTSGLSNQFF.